This entry lists 10 T cell receptor beta chains sequenced from one sample in a study of T cell repertoires in cytomegalovirus infection. Their target antigens are unknown. Each CDR3 protein gets one entry after TCRdb re-called the reads with MiXCR. The sample shows 300,000 or so distinct CDR3 sequences, around 25% of them seen only once. The material was cultured PBMCs, obtained from culture after CMV antigen stimulation. The receptors were gathered from a human donor in good health (CMV status not recorded). Some clones in this sample may be carry-over from other donors' samples.

This clonotype was observed a few times. The chain links TRBV20-1 to TRBJ2-3, with D perhaps assigned TRBD1 or TRBD2 (5 bases each). The germline gives CDR1 DFQATT, CDR2 SNEGSKA (reference sequence). V was pared by 4 bases and J by 7 bases, with 18 bases between. This CDR3 is 14 amino acids long. The DNA of the CDR3 is TGCAGTGCTACGGCCGGGACCGCCTACAATACGCAGTATTTT. Protein product: CSATAGTAYNTQYF.

This clonotype was picked up many times. This chain links TRBV7-8 with TRBJ2-1, with 9 bases fitting TRBD2. The germline CDR1 and CDR2 sequences are SGHVS and FQNEAQ. The V and J ends lost 3 bases and 8 bases, in that order; junction bases with no gene match: 5. There are 14 residues in the CDR3. The chain's CDR3 is CASSFRLAGYEQFF. In nucleotides, the CDR3 is TGTGCCAGCAGCTTTAGGCTAGCGGGGTATGAGCAGTTCTTC.

This clonotype was found many times. This chain joins TRBV12-3 or TRBV12-4 and TRBJ2-1; 9 nucleotides line up with TRBD2. The CDR3 is 17 amino acids. The trim removed 4 bases at V and 3 bases at J, leaving 10 bases unmatched. The DNA for the CDR3 is TGTGCCAGCAGTTCCGCGGGCGGTAGCGGGAGCTACAATGAGCAGTTCTTC. Its translation: CASSSAGGSGSYNEQFF.

This chain links TRBV29-1 with TRBJ2-2; unclear D gene. This CDR3 has 13 residues. Deletions cut 4 bases from V and 7 bases from J, with 13 bases between. The germline V gene has CDR1 SQVTM and CDR2 ANQGSEA. DNA for the CDR3: TGCAGCGTTGGAGCTCGGAAAGGCGGGGAGCTGTTTTTT. Protein: CSVGARKGGELFF.

The chain recombines TRBV9 with TRBJ2-5; TRBD2 agrees at 12 bases. The V and J ends lost 4 bases and 1 base, in that order; junction bases with no gene match: 5. The length of the CDR3 is 16 residues. The germline V gene encodes CDR1 SGDLS and CDR2 YYNGEE. The CDR3 DNA is TGTGCCAGCAGCCCAGGGACTAGCGGGCCCCAAGAGACCCAGTACTTC. Translating gives CASSPGTSGPQETQYF.

The chain recombines TRBV6-6 with TRBJ2-7, with D perhaps matching TRBD1 (5 bases). This CDR3 comprises 14 residues. Germline CDR1 reads MNHNY; CDR2 reads SVGAGI (reference sequence). The V and J ends lost 5 bases and 7 bases respectively, with 18 bases between them. CDR3 sequence reads: CASSRPNRSSEQYF. Here the CDR3 DNA reads TGTGCCAGCAGTCGACCCAACAGGTCTAGTGAGCAGTACTTC.

This sequence joins TRBV7-9 and TRBJ2-7; maybe TRBD2 (5 bases). The germline V and J ends were trimmed by 8 bases and 7 bases, with 18 bases remaining between them. The germline V gene encodes CDR1 SEHNR and CDR2 FQNEAQ (reference sequence). The CDR3 has 13 amino acids. Here the CDR3 reads CASAGHLTAEQYF. CDR3 nucleotide sequence: TGTGCCAGCGCGGGCCACCTCACAGCGGAGCAGTACTTC. Complete variable domain (other parts from reference TRBV7-9 and TRBJ2-7): DTGVSQNPRHKITKRGQNVTFRCDPISEHNRLYWYRQTLGQGPEFLTYFQNEAQLEKSRLLSDRFSAERPKGSFSTLEIQRTEQGDSAMYLCASAGHLTAEQYFGPGTRLTVT.

This clonotype came up a few times. This sequence joins TRBV7-3 and TRBJ2-3; D not certain. Deletions cut 1 base from V and 0 bases from J, with 8 bases between. Germline V gives CDR1 SGHTA, CDR2 FQGTGA. The CDR3 contains 15 residues. CDR3 loop: CASSLSRVSTDTQYF. Here the CDR3 DNA reads TGTGCCAGCAGCTTAAGCCGAGTTAGCACAGATACGCAGTATTTT.

J is TRBJ2-1 and V is TRBV7-8; 7 bases are a match to TRBD2. CDR3 size: 15 residues. V was clipped by 5 bases and J by 7 bases; unmatched bases: 11. Per the germline V gene, CDR1 is SGHVS and CDR2 is FQNEAQ. In DNA form, the CDR3 reads TGTGCCAGCAGCCCTGACGGCGGGAGAGGGAATGAGCAGTTCTTC. It translates to CASSPDGGRGNEQFF.

This clonotype was seen just once. The chain recombines TRBV6-8 with TRBJ2-7; D may be TRBD1 (5 bases). Germline V lookup: CDR1 MNHGY, CDR2 SAAAGT. The length of the CDR3 is 13 residues. V was clipped by 4 bases and J by 3 bases, with 10 bases between them. The CDR3 loop reads CASSSTTDYEQYV. The CDR3 DNA reads as TGTGCCAGCAGTTCCACGACAGACTACGAGCAGTACGTC.